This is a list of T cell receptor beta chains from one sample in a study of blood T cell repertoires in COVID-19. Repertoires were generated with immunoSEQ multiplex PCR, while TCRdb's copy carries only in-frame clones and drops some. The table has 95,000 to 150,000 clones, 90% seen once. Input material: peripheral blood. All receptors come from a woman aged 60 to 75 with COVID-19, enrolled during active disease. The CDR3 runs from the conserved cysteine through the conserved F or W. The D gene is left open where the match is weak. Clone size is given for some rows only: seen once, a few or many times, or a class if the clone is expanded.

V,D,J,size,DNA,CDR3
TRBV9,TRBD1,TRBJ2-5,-,TGTGCCAGCAGCGTCTCAGGGGGCCGGGCCGGGGAGACCCAGTACTTC,CASSVSGGRAGETQYF
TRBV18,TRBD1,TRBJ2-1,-,TGTGCCAGCTCACATCCGGGACAGGGATCCTACAATGAGCAGTTCTTC,CASSHPGQGSYNEQFF
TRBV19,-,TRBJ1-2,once,TGTGCCAGTAGCACACGGGATGGCTACACCTTC,CASSTRDGYTF
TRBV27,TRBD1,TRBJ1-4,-,TGTGCCAGCAGTTTCCAGGGGGACCGTGAAAAACTGTTTTTT,CASSFQGDREKLFF
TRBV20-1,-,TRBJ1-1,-,TGCAGTGCTAGAGATCAGGCAGTTGCTTTCTTT,CSARDQAVAFF
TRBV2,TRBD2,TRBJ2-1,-,TGTGCCAGCGCCGGGACTAGCGTTATCAATGAGCAGTTCTTC,CASAGTSVINEQFF
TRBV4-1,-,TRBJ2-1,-,TGCGCCAGCAGCCAAGGACAGGCGAGCTCCTACAATGAGCAGTTCTTC,CASSQGQASSYNEQFF
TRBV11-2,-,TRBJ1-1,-,TGTGCCAGCAGCTCGAGGCAGCTGAACACTGAAGCTTTCTTT,CASSSRQLNTEAFF
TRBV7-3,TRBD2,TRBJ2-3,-,TGTGCCAGCAGCCCTACCAGTCGGCGGGGGGCCTTAGATACGCAGTATTTT,CASSPTSRRGALDTQYF
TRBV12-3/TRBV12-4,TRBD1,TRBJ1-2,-,TGTGCCAGCAGTTTCGGACAGGACGGCGAATTC,CASSFGQDGEF
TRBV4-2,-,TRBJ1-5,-,TGTGCCAGCAGCCAAGGTGCCCTCACAGAGTCTTATAGCAATCAGCCCCAGCATTTT,CASSQGALTESYSNQPQHF
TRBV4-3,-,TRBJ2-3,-,TGCGCCAGCAGCCAAGATATAACGGGACACTCCATTGCCTTTTCTAGCACAGATACGCAGTATTTT,CASSQDITGHSIAFSSTDTQYF
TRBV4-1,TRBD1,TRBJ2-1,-,TGCGCCAGCAGCCAAGGAAGGGGGCGCGAAACCTACAATGAGCAGTTCTTC,CASSQGRGRETYNEQFF
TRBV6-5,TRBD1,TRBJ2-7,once,TGTGCCAGCTACGGGACAGCCCTGGGGGAGCAGTACTTC,CASYGTALGEQYF
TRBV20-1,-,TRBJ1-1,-,TGCAGTGCTAGGGCCCCCCCTTCCAGGATATTT,CSARAPPSRIF
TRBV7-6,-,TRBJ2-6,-,TGTGCCAGCAGCTATCCGGGCTACCAGGGCTCTGGGGCCAACGTCCTGACTTTC,CASSYPGYQGSGANVLTF
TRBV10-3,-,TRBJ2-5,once,TGTGCCATCAGTGACCCCCCTGCAACTGTCCAAGAGACCCAGTACTTC,CAISDPPATVQETQYF
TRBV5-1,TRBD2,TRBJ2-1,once,TGCGCCAGCAGCTCGGGGGGGACTCACGAAGGCAATGAGCAGTTCTTC,CASSSGGTHEGNEQFF
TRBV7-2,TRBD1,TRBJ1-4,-,TGTGCCAGCAGCATCGGACAGGGGGGGGAAAAACTGTTTTTT,CASSIGQGGEKLFF
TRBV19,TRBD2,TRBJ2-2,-,TGTGCCACTTTGGCGGGGGGGCCTGGCGGGGAGCTGTTTTTT,CATLAGGPGGELFF
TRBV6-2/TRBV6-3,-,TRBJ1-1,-,TGTGCCAGCAGTTACGGCGGTATGAACACTGAAGCTTTCTTT,CASSYGGMNTEAFF
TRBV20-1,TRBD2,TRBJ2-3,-,TGCAGTGCTAGTAGACTAGCGGGGGAACCTAGCACAGATACGCAGTATTTT,CSASRLAGEPSTDTQYF
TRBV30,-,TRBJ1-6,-,TGTGCCTGGACTATGAGCTCCTATAATTCACCCCTCCACTTT,CAWTMSSYNSPLHF
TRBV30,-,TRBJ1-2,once,TGTGCCTGGAGTGTACAGCCAGGGACAAGCTATGGCTACACCTTC,CAWSVQPGTSYGYTF
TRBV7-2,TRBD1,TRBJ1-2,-,TGTGCCAGCAGCTTCGGACAGGGGCAATATGGCTACACCTTC,CASSFGQGQYGYTF
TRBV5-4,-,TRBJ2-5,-,TGTGCCAGCAGCTTGACAGGGTATCAAGAGACCCAGTACTTC,CASSLTGYQETQYF
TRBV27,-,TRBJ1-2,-,TGTGCCAGCAGTTTATCCGGTCCCCGATATGGCTACACCTTC,CASSLSGPRYGYTF
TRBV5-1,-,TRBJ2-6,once,TGCGCCAGCAGCATTTCAGGGTTTGGGGCCAACGTCCTGACTTTC,CASSISGFGANVLTF
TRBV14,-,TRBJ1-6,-,TGTGCCAGCAGCCAAGATGGGAGGGCACCCCTCCACTTT,CASSQDGRAPLHF
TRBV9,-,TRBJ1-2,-,TGTGCCAGCAGTCGTGAGGGTAAAGGTGGCTACACCTTC,CASSREGKGGYTF
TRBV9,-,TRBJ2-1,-,TGTGCCAGCACCCCTTCACCTAGACTCAATGAGCAGTTCTTC,CASTPSPRLNEQFF
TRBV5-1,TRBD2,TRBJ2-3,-,TGCGCCAGCAGCTTGGAAGGGACTAGCGGGGCCCTTGGTACAGATACGCAGTATTTT,CASSLEGTSGALGTDTQYF
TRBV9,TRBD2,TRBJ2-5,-,TGTGCCAGCAGCGCCACTAGCGGGGGGCTCCAAGAGACCCAGTACTTC,CASSATSGGLQETQYF
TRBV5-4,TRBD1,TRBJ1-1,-,TGTGCCAGCAGCCTGATGACAGGGGGGAACACTGAAGCTTTCTTT,CASSLMTGGNTEAFF
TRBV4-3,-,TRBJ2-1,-,TGCGCCAGCAGCCCAGGAAGCGCGGGCCGCCGATTTTCCTACAATGAGCAGTTCTTC,CASSPGSAGRRFSYNEQFF
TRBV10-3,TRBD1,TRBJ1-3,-,TGTGCCATCAGTGAGACACGGACAGGTCAATCTGGAAACACCATATATTTT,CAISETRTGQSGNTIYF
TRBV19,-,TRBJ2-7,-,TGTGCCAACTCCCAGGACATTTCCTACGAGCAGTACTTC,CANSQDISYEQYF
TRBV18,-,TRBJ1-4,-,TGTGCCAGCTCTCGCCTCACAGGGACCACCAATGAAAAACTGTTTTTT,CASSRLTGTTNEKLFF
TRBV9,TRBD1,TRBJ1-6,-,TGTGCCAGCAGCGTAGGGACAGGGAAGAGAAATTCACCCCTCCACTTT,CASSVGTGKRNSPLHF
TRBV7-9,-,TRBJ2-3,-,TGTGCCAGCAGCCCCTCAGGCGGGCGGGGTTGGGGATCAGATACGCAGTATTTT,CASSPSGGRGWGSDTQYF
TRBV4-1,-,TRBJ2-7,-,TGCGCCAGCAGCCTGAAGACACCTTCTTCCTACGAGCAGTACTTC,CASSLKTPSSYEQYF
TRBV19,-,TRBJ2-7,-,TGTGCCAGTAGTATGGGACTGTACGAGCAGTACTTC,CASSMGLYEQYF
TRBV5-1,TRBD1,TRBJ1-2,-,TGCGCCAGCAGCTTGGGTTCAGGGGGCGCATATGGCTACACCTTC,CASSLGSGGAYGYTF
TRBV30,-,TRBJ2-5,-,TGTGCCTCCTCACTCCCTGAGACCCAGTACTTC,CASSLPETQYF
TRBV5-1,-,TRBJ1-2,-,TGCGCCAGCAGCTTGGATCATAGGGGCCCCTATGGCTACACCTTC,CASSLDHRGPYGYTF
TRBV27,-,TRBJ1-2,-,TGTGCCAGCAGTTACGGGGATAACTATGGCTACACCTTC,CASSYGDNYGYTF
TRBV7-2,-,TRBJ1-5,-,TGTGCCAGCAGCCTAACGAGGGAGAATCAGCCCCAGCATTTT,CASSLTRENQPQHF
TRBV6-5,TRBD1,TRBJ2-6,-,TGTGCCAGCAGTTTAACAGGGGTAGGGGCCAACGTCCTGACTTTC,CASSLTGVGANVLTF
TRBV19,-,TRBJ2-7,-,TGTGCCAGTAGTAGGACAGTCGGGGATCGGGAGCAGTACTTC,CASSRTVGDREQYF
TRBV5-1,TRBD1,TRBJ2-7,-,TGCGCCAGCAGCACGACAGGGCGGGTCGGCGAGCAGTACTTC,CASSTTGRVGEQYF
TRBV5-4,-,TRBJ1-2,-,TGTGCCAGCAGCTTGTTACGGGACAAGGGTCGGGTTGGCTACACCTTC,CASSLLRDKGRVGYTF
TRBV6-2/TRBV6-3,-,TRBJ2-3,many,TGTGCCAGCAGTGACGGGGCGGGGAGCACAGATACGCAGTATTTT,CASSDGAGSTDTQYF
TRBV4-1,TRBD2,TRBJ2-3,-,TGCGCCAGCAGCCAAGCCTGGCGGGGGATCACAGATACGCAGTATTTT,CASSQAWRGITDTQYF
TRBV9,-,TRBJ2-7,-,TGTGCCAGCAGCGTAGCTACGGGAGCTGCCTACGAGCAGTACTTC,CASSVATGAAYEQYF
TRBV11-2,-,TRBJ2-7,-,TGTGCCAGCAGCTCAACCTACGAGCAGTACTTC,CASSSTYEQYF